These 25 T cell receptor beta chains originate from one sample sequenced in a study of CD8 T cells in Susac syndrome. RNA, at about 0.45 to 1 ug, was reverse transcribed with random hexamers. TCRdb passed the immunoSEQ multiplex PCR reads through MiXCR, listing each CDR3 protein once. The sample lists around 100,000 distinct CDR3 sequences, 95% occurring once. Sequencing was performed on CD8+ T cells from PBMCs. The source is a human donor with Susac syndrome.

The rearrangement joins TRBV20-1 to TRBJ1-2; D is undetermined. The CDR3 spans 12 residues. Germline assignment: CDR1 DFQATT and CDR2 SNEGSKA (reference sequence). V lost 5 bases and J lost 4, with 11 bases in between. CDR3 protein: CSASQQSYGYTF. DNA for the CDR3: TGCAGTGCTTCACAGCAATCCTATGGCTACACCTTC.

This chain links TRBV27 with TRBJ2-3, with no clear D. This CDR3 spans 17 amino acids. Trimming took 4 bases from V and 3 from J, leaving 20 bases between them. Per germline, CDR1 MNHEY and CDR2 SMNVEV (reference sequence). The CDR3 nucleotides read TGTGCCAGCAGTTCCGTGTCCGTGGCTCCTGGGACAGATACGCAGTATTTT. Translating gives CASSSVSVAPGTDTQYF.

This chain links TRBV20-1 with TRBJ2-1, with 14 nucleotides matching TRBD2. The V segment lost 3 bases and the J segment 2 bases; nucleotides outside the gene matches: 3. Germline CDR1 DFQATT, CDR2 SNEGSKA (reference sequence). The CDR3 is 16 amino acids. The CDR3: CSASRLAGGTYNEQFF. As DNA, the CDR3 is TGCAGTGCTAGCCGACTAGCGGGAGGGACCTACAATGAGCAGTTCTTC.

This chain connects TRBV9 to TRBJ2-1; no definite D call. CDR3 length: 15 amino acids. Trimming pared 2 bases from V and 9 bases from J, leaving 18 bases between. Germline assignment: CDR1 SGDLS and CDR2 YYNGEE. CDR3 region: CASSVFSGNGGEQFF. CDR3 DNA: TGTGCCAGCAGCGTCTTTAGTGGTAACGGTGGTGAGCAGTTCTTC. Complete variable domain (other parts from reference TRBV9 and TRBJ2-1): DSGVTQTPKHLITATGQRVTLRCSPRSGDLSVYWYQQSLDQGLQFLIQYYNGEERAKGNILERFSAQQFPDLHSELNLSSLELGDSALYFCASSVFSGNGGEQFFGPGTRLTVL.

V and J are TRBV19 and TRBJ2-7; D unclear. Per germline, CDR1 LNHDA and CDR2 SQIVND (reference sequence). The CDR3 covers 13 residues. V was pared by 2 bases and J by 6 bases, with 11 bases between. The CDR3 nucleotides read TGTGCCAGTAGTATAAAGGCCCTCAGCGAGCAGTACTTC. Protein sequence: CASSIKALSEQYF.

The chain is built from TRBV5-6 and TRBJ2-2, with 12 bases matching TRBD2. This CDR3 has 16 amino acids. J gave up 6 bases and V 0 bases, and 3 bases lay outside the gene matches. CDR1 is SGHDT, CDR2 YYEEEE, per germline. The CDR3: CASSLGTSGESGELFF. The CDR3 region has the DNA TGTGCCAGCAGCTTGGGGACTAGCGGGGAATCCGGGGAGCTGTTTTTT.

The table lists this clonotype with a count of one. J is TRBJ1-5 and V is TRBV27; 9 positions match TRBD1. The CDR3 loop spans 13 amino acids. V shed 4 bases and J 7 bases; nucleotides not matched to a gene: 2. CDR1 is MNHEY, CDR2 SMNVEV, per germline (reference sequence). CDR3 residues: CASSSGTGQPQHF. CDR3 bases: TGTGCCAGCAGTTCTGGGACAGGGCAGCCCCAGCATTTT.

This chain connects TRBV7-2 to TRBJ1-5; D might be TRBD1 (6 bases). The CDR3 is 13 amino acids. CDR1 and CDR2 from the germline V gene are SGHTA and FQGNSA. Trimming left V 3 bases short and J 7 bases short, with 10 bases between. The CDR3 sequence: CASSFRGEQPQHF. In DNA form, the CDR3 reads TGTGCCAGCAGCTTCAGGGGAGAACAGCCCCAGCATTTT.

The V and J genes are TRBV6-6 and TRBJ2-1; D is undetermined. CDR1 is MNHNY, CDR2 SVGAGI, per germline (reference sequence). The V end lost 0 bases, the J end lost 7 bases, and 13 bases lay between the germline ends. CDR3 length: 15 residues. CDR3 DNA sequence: TGTGCCAGCAGTTACTCACGGCGTGGGTGGAATGAGCAGTTCTTC. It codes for CASSYSRRGWNEQFF.

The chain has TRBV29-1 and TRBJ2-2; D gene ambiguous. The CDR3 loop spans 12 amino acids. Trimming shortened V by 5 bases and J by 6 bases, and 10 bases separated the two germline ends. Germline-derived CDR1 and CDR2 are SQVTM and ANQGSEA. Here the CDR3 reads CSVLKVAGELFF. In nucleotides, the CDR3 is TGCAGCGTTCTTAAGGTAGCCGGGGAGCTGTTTTTT.

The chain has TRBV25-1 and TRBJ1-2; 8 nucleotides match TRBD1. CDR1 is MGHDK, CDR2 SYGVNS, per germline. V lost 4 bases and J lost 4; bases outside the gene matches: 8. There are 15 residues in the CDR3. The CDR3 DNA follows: TGTGCCAGCAGTGGAACAGGGGGAGGTGGCTATGGCTACACCTTC. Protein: CASSGTGGGGYGYTF.

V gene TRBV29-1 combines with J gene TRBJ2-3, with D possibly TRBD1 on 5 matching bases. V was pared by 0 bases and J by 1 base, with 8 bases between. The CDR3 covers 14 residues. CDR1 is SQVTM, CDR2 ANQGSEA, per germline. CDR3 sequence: CSVEEGARTDTQYF. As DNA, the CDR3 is TGCAGCGTTGAAGAAGGGGCGCGCACAGATACGCAGTATTTT.

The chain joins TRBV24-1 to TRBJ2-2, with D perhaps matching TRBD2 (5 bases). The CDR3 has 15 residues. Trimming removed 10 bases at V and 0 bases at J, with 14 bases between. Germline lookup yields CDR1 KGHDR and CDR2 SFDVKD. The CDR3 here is CATLALRANTGELFF. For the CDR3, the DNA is TGTGCCACGTTAGCGTTGCGGGCGAACACCGGGGAGCTGTTTTTT.

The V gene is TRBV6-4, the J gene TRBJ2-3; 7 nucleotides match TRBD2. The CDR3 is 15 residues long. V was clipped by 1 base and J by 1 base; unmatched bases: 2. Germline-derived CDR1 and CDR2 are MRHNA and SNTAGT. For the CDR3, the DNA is TGTGCCAGCAGTGACTTGGCGGGAGGCACAGATACGCAGTATTTT. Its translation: CASSDLAGGTDTQYF.

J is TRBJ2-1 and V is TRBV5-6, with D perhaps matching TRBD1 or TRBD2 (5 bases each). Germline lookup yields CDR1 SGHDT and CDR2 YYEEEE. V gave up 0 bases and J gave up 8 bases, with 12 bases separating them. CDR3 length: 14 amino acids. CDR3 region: CASSLVLRGYEQFF. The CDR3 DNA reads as TGTGCCAGCAGCTTGGTGTTACGGGGCTATGAGCAGTTCTTC. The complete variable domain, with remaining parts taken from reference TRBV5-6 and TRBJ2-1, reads DAGVTQSPTHLIKTRGQQVTLRCSPKSGHDTVSWYQQALGQGPQFIFQYYEEEERQRGNFPDRFSGHQFPNYSSELNVNALLLGDSALYLCASSLVLRGYEQFFGPGTRLTVL.

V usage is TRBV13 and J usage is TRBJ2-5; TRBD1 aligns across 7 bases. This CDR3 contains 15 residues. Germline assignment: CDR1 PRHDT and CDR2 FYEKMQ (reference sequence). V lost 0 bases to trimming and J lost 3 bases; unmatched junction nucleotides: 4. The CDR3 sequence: CASSLGWDRKETQYF. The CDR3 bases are TGTGCCAGCAGCTTAGGCTGGGACAGAAAAGAGACCCAGTACTTC.

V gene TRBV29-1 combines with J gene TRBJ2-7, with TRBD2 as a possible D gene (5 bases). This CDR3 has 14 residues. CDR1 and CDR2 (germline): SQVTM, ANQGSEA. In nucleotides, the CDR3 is TGCAGTCCGGACCCGACCCTAGCCTCCTACGAGCAGTACTTC. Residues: CSPDPTLASYEQYF.

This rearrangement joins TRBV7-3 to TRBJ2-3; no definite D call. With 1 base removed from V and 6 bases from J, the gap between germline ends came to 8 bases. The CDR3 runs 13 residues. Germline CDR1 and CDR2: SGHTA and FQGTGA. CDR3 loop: CASSLKGSDTQYF. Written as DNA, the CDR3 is TGTGCCAGCAGCTTAAAGGGTTCCGATACGCAGTATTTT.

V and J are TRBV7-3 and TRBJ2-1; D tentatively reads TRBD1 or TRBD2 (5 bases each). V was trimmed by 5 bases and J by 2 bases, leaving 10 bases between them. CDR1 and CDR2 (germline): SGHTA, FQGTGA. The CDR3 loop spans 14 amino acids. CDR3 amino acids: CASSPGSTYNEQFF. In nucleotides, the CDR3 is TGTGCCAGCAGCCCAGGGAGCACCTACAATGAGCAGTTCTTC.

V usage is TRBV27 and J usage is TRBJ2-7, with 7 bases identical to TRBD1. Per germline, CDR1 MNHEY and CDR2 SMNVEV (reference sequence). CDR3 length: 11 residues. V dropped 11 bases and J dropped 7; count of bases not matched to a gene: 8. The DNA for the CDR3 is TGTGCCTGTGTTTCAGGGGGAGAGCAGTACTTC. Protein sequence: CACVSGGEQYF.

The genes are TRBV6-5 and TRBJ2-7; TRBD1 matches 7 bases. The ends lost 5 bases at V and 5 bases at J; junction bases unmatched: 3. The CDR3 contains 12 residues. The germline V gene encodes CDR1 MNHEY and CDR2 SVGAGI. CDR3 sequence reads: CASSRDSNEQYF. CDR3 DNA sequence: TGTGCCAGCAGTAGGGACAGCAACGAGCAGTACTTC.

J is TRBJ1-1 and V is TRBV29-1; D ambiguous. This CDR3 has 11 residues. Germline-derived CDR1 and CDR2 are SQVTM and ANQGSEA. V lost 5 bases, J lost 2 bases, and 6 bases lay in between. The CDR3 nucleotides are TGCAGCGTTTCTTATAACACTGAAGCTTTCTTT. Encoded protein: CSVSYNTEAFF.

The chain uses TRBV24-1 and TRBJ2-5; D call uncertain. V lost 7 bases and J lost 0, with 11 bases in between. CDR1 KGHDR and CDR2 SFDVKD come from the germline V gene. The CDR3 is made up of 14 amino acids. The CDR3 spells CATSGSMYQETQYF. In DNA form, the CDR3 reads TGTGCCACCAGCGGGTCTATGTACCAAGAGACCCAGTACTTC.

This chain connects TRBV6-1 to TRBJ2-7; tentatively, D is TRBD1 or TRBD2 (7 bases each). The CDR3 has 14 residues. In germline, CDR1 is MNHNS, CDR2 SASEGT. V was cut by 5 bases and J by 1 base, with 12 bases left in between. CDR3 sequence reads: CASSLRGGSYEQYF. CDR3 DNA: TGTGCCAGCAGTCTCAGGGGGGGATCCTACGAGCAGTACTTC.

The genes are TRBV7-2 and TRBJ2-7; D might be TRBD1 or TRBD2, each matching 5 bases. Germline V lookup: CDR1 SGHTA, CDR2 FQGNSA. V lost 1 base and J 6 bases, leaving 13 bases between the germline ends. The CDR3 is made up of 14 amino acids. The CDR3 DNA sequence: TGTGCCAGCAGCTTAGTTTGGTCAGGGAGCGAGCAGTACTTC. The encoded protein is CASSLVWSGSEQYF. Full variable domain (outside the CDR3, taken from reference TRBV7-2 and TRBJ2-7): GAGVSQSPSNKVTEKGKDVELRCDPISGHTALYWYRQSLGQGLEFLIYFQGNSAPDKSGLPSDRFSAERTGGSVSTLTIQRTQQEDSAVYLCASSLVWSGSEQYFGPGTRLTVT.